A selection of T cell receptor beta chains follows, all from one sample in a study of CD8+ T cells in alopecia areata. Here immunoSEQ multiplex PCR was the method, and the copy in TCRdb shows in-frame clones only, minus some. Found here are 120,000 or so clones, roughly 58% of them singletons; the top ten hold less than 5.5%. The specimen was CD4+ T cells sorted from blood, collected at week 0. These receptors were taken from a human donor with alopecia areata. CDR3s leave out the opening cysteine and the closing phenylalanine or tryptophan.

v_gene | len | CDR3aa
TRBV2 | 11 | ASRPDRNTEAF
TRBV6-5 | 13 | ASSTRIFSYNEQF
TRBV2 | 11 | ASSETFTGELF
TRBV4-2 | 9 | ASSQEKTQY
TRBV25-1 | 13 | ASSETGRGSTEAF
TRBV9 | 14 | ASSATPGQNTDTQY
TRBV18 | 13 | ASSPDRDANYGYT
TRBV5-1 | 13 | ASSPAGGPYNEQF
TRBV5-6 | 13 | ASSLEAVTLYEQY
TRBV2 | 10 | ASSEVVHEQF
TRBV6-5 | 12 | ASSSRSPLSEAF
TRBV5-1 | 16 | ASSSRTRERGGTDTQY
TRBV7-3 | 14 | ASRPTRESSYNEQF
TRBV30 | 12 | AWSVPWGRETQY
TRBV6-1 | 12 | ASSLDRGGNEQF
TRBV7-2 | 10 | AVRQGTYEQY
TRBV28 | 14 | ASSADSRTTKETQY
TRBV15 | 16 | ATSSGWRLAGGSNEQF
TRBV6-5 | 11 | ASSFTGKETQY
TRBV10-3 | 14 | AIRGNPGLAPDEQF
TRBV7-9 | 13 | ASSLDLGTPGEQY
TRBV11-2 | 12 | ASRIEGRGGKLF
TRBV2 | 13 | ASGRGGSRQNIQY
TRBV19 | 13 | ASSMRPEDNQPQH
TRBV9 | 12 | ASSVERGGYEQY
TRBV7-8 | 13 | ASSTRRSSGNTIY
TRBV4-3 | 12 | ASSQEEGGETQY
TRBV4-1 | 14 | ASSQTGQGRHYEQY
TRBV5-1 | 14 | ASSSSFGTDNEKLF
TRBV23-1 | 15 | ASSQPVARVNTGELF
TRBV30 | 12 | AWSTASGRQSYT
TRBV5-1 | 15 | ASSLEVGTGGRNEQF
TRBV9 | 11 | ASSAGGHTEAF